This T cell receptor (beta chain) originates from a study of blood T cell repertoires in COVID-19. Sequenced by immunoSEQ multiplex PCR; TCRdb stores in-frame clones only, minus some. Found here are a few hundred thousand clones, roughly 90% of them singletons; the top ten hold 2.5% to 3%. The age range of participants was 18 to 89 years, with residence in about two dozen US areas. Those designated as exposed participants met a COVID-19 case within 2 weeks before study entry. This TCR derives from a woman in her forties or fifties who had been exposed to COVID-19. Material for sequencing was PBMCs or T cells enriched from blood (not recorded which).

The CDR3 here is CASSPWGGSTEAFF. In DNA, the CDR3 is TGTGCCAGCAGCCCCTGGGGGGGCAGCACTGAAGCTTTCTTT. The chain joins TRBV3-1 (or the pseudogene TRBV3-2) to TRBJ1-1; D possibly corresponds to TRBD1 (6 bases). The germline CDR1 and CDR2 sequences are LGHDT and YNNKEL (reference sequence). Trimming removed 4 bases at V and 4 bases at J, with 13 bases between. The CDR3 contains 14 residues.